The 27 T cell receptor beta chains listed next were all sequenced from one sample in a study of PD-1 blockade in classical Hodgkin lymphoma. Assay: immunoSEQ multiplex PCR; the TCRdb copy retains only in-frame clones and omits some. Here the sample spans around 18,000 clones, around 75% being singletons. Time point defined: cycle 4 day 1 (C4D1), after less than 7 weeks of nivolumab. Brentuximab vedotin exposure varied among the patients, all of whom had relapsed after autologous stem cell transplantation. Magnetic negative selection was used to purify CD4+ T cells from thawed PBMCs. This sample comprised CD4+ T cells from blood, obtained before the fourth cycle of nivolumab. The source is a human donor with classical Hodgkin lymphoma.

The V gene is TRBV2, the J gene TRBJ1-5; TRBD1 matches 7 bases. The ends lost 5 bases at V and 4 bases at J; junction bases unmatched: 8. Germline V gene sequence: CDR1 SNHLY, CDR2 FYNNEI. The CDR3 length is 15 residues. CDR3 DNA: TGTGCCAGCAGTTTACAGGGGACCAGAAATCAGCCCCAGCATTTT. Its protein product is CASSLQGTRNQPQHF.

The chain is built from TRBV25-1 and TRBJ1-1; no reliable D call. CDR1 MGHDK and CDR2 SYGVNS come from the germline V gene. The CDR3 runs 11 residues. The V end lost 2 bases, the J end lost 5 bases, and 3 bases lay between the germline ends. DNA for the CDR3: TGTGCCAGCAGTGAACTGACTGAAGCTTTCTTT. It encodes CASSELTEAFF.

The CDR3 reads CASSLGLIRGRQPQHF. The CDR3 DNA sequence: TGTGCCAGCAGCTTAGGCCTAATAAGGGGCCGGCAGCCCCAGCATTTT. This chain connects TRBV7-8 to TRBJ1-5, with D possibly being TRBD1 (5 bases). This CDR3 is built from 16 residues. V was cut by 1 base and J by 7 bases, with 17 bases left in between. Germline CDR1 and CDR2: SGHVS and FQNEAQ.

The V call is TRBV7-9, the J call TRBJ1-6; TRBD1 aligns across 8 bases. V trimming: 4 bases; J trimming: 7 bases; junction bases outside the gene matches: 6. This CDR3 is 15 amino acids long. Germline assignment: CDR1 SEHNR and CDR2 FQNEAQ (reference sequence). As DNA, the CDR3 is TGTGCCAGCAGCTCCGGACAGGGAACGAATTCACCCCTCCACTTT. The encoded protein is CASSSGQGTNSPLHF.

Written as DNA, the CDR3 is TGTGCCAGCAGCAATCGACAGGGGGGAATTGGCGAGCAGTACTTC. Its translation is CASSNRQGGIGEQYF. The rearrangement links TRBV7-2 to TRBJ2-7, with 9 bases matching TRBD1. The junction had 11 bases not matched to a gene; V was cut back by 5 bases and J by 6 bases. Germline V gives CDR1 SGHTA, CDR2 FQGNSA. The CDR3 runs to 15 residues.

CDR3 loop: CASSLESVRASYEQYF. The CDR3 coding sequence is TGTGCCAGCAGCTTGGAAAGCGTCAGGGCGTCCTACGAGCAGTACTTC. J is TRBJ2-7 and V is TRBV5-5, with TRBD1 as a possible D gene (5 bases). There are 16 residues in the CDR3. V dropped 0 bases and J dropped 1 base, with 14 bases sitting between them. The germline V gene has CDR1 SGHKS and CDR2 YYEKEE (reference sequence).

The chain combines TRBV10-3 with TRBJ2-2; 10 bases map to TRBD1. The CDR3 covers 16 residues. V gave up 8 bases and J gave up 2 bases; unmatched junction bases: 8. Germline V gives CDR1 ENHRY, CDR2 SYGVKD. Here the CDR3 reads CAISGGQGLNTGELFF. CDR3 DNA sequence: TGTGCCATCTCTGGGGGACAGGGGCTAAACACCGGGGAGCTGTTTTTT.

The chain joins TRBV5-1 to TRBJ1-6, with 9 bases aligning to TRBD1. The CDR3 contains 15 residues. V shed 1 base, J shed 8 bases, and the junction held 4 bases outside the gene matches. In germline, CDR1 is SGHRS, CDR2 YFSETQ. In DNA, the CDR3 is TGCGCCAGCAGCTTGACCGGACAGGGGTATTCACCCCTCCACTTT. This sequence encodes CASSLTGQGYSPLHF.

This chain joins TRBV10-3 and TRBJ2-7; TRBD2 matches 10 bases. CDR1 is ENHRY, CDR2 SYGVKD, per germline. The CDR3 loop spans 14 amino acids. The V segment lost 3 bases and the J segment 2 bases; nucleotides outside the gene matches: 1. This CDR3 is CAISELAGPYEQYF. DNA for the CDR3: TGTGCCATCAGTGAACTAGCGGGGCCCTACGAGCAGTACTTC.

V and J are TRBV10-3 and TRBJ2-1, with 9 bases aligning to TRBD2. Germline CDR1 ENHRY, CDR2 SYGVKD. The CDR3 is 15 amino acids. J lost 10 bases, V lost 8 bases, and 15 bases had no gene match. CDR3 loop: CAIALSSGGSGEQFF. CDR3 nucleotide sequence: TGTGCCATCGCTCTGAGTAGCGGGGGCTCTGGGGAGCAGTTCTTC.

By its share, this clone is medium-sized. This rearrangement joins TRBV20-1 to TRBJ2-3, with TRBD1 as a possible D gene (5 bases). Germline assignment: CDR1 DFQATT and CDR2 SNEGSKA (reference sequence). This CDR3 region has 11 residues. V lost 4 bases and J 5 bases, leaving 7 bases between the germline ends. The CDR3 coding sequence is TGCAGTGCTACAGGGTTAGATACGCAGTATTTT. Its translation: CSATGLDTQYF.

CDR3 loop: CAIQGQNAEAFF. CDR3 DNA: TGTGCCATCCAAGGACAGAATGCTGAAGCTTTCTTT. The chain is built from TRBV10-3 and TRBJ1-1, with D maybe TRBD1 (6 bases). The CDR3 extends over 12 amino acids. Germline V gives CDR1 ENHRY, CDR2 SYGVKD. V was pared by 8 bases and J by 6 bases, with 13 bases between.

The chain employs TRBV6-1 and TRBJ1-5; maybe TRBD1 (5 bases). The CDR3 is made up of 16 amino acids. Between the trimmed V and J ends, which lost 4 bases and 1 base, there was a span of 14 bases. Germline lookup yields CDR1 MNHNS and CDR2 SASEGT. CDR3 in amino acids: CASSGYGGMSNQPQHF. The DNA of the CDR3 is TGTGCCAGCAGTGGGTACGGGGGAATGAGCAATCAGCCCCAGCATTTT.

This clone was detected only once. V gene TRBV5-5 combines with J gene TRBJ1-1; 9 bases are a match to TRBD1. V shed 3 bases and J 0 bases; nucleotides not matched to a gene: 9. The CDR3 spans 17 residues. Germline lookup yields CDR1 SGHKS and CDR2 YYEKEE (reference sequence). The CDR3: CASSSGRRDRVNTEAFF. The CDR3 coding sequence is TGTGCCAGCAGCTCGGGACGGCGGGACAGGGTGAACACTGAAGCTTTCTTT.

The chain carries TRBV4-3 and TRBJ2-1; 10 bases map to TRBD2. The CDR3 spans 21 residues. CDR1 LGHNA and CDR2 YSLEER come from the germline V gene. J gave up 4 bases and V 0 bases, and 18 bases lay outside the gene matches. The CDR3 reads CASSQDWRTSGAIIVYNEQFF. CDR3 nucleotide sequence: TGCGCCAGCAGCCAAGATTGGAGGACTAGCGGAGCTATCATCGTGTACAATGAGCAGTTCTTC.

The V gene is TRBV9, the J gene TRBJ1-2; D unclear. This CDR3 has 16 amino acids. The germline gives CDR1 SGDLS, CDR2 YYNGEE. Trimming removed 0 bases at V and 4 bases at J, with 16 bases between. The CDR3 protein is CASSVVRFAGTYGYTF. The DNA for the CDR3 is TGTGCCAGCAGCGTAGTACGGTTCGCGGGTACCTATGGCTACACCTTC.

CDR3 in amino acids: CASSPGTSGRGYEQYF. The DNA of the CDR3 is TGTGCCAGTAGTCCAGGGACTAGCGGGAGAGGCTACGAGCAGTACTTC. The chain is built from TRBV19 and TRBJ2-7, with 14 bases aligning to TRBD2. The CDR3 sequence is 16 residues long. Germline V gene sequence: CDR1 LNHDA, CDR2 SQIVND (reference sequence). J lost 3 bases, V lost 5 bases, and 6 bases had no gene match.

This chain links TRBV7-6 with TRBJ2-1; D is undetermined. V lost 8 bases and J lost 0, with 11 bases in between. The CDR3 spans 14 residues. The germline V gene has CDR1 SGHVS and CDR2 FNYEAQ. The chain's CDR3 is CASSQVNSYNEQFF. The CDR3 DNA reads TGTGCCAGCTCCCAGGTAAACTCCTACAATGAGCAGTTCTTC.

This rearrangement joins TRBV9 to TRBJ2-7; TRBD2 aligns across 10 bases. With 4 bases clipped from V and 3 bases from J, the junction kept 10 bases outside the gene matches. CDR3 length equals 16 residues. CDR1 SGDLS and CDR2 YYNGEE come from the germline V gene. The CDR3 sequence is CASSPSPLAGVYEQYF. Here the CDR3 DNA reads TGTGCCAGCAGCCCCTCCCCCCTAGCGGGAGTCTACGAGCAGTACTTC. Full variable domain (outside the CDR3, taken from reference TRBV9 and TRBJ2-7): DSGVTQTPKHLITATGQRVTLRCSPRSGDLSVYWYQQSLDQGLQFLIQYYNGEERAKGNILERFSAQQFPDLHSELNLSSLELGDSALYFCASSPSPLAGVYEQYFGPGTRLTVT.

The chain combines TRBV7-2 with TRBJ2-3; TRBD2 matches at 9 bases. Trimming removed 2 bases from V and 3 bases from J; junction bases left unmatched: 3. The CDR3 consists of 15 residues. Germline assignment: CDR1 SGHTA and CDR2 FQGNSA. CDR3: CASSLNSGGTDTQYF. The DNA of the CDR3 is TGTGCCAGCAGCTTAAATAGCGGGGGAACAGATACGCAGTATTTT.

This clone was observed a single time. The CDR3 DNA sequence: TGCGCCAGCACCCGGCCACCGAACACTGAAGCTTTCTTT. Amino acid sequence: CASTRPPNTEAFF. The chain carries TRBV10-2 and TRBJ1-1; D is ambiguous. Germline V gives CDR1 WSHSY, CDR2 SAAADI. V was cut by 7 bases and J by 1 base, with 10 bases left in between. This CDR3 has 13 residues.

This chain joins TRBV5-4 and TRBJ2-1, with a possible D match to TRBD1 (6 bases). Germline V gives CDR1 SGHNT, CDR2 YYREEE (reference sequence). Between the trimmed V and J ends, which lost 0 bases and 3 bases, there was a span of 13 bases. This CDR3 has 16 amino acids. The chain's CDR3 is CASSLGSTGYYNEQFF. The CDR3 nucleotides read TGTGCCAGCAGCTTGGGTAGCACAGGGTACTACAATGAGCAGTTCTTC.

This chain joins TRBV5-1 and TRBJ2-5; D may be TRBD2 (6 bases). CDR1 and CDR2 from the germline V gene are SGHRS and YFSETQ. V was pared by 2 bases and J by 5 bases, with 13 bases between. The length of the CDR3 is 14 residues. For the CDR3, the DNA is TGCGCCAGCAGCTTCGGGGGAGGAACGGAGACCCAGTACTTC. Its translation is CASSFGGGTETQYF. Together with reference TRBV5-1 and TRBJ2-5, the CDR3 gives the full variable domain: KAGVTQTPRYLIKTRGQQVTLSCSPISGHRSVSWYQQTPGQGLQFLFEYFSETQRNKGNFPGRFSGRQFSNSRSEMNVSTLELGDSALYLCASSFGGGTETQYFGPGTRLLVL.

The chain joins TRBV7-9 to TRBJ1-3, with unresolved D. The ends were cut back, 4 bases at V and 0 bases at J, with 10 bases in the middle. The CDR3 extends over 15 amino acids. The germline gives CDR1 SEHNR, CDR2 FQNEAQ (reference sequence). This CDR3 reads CASSSHTSSGNTIYF. The CDR3 nucleotides read TGTGCCAGCAGCTCCCATACGAGCTCTGGAAACACCATATATTTT.

The chain employs TRBV9 and TRBJ2-3; TRBD1 or TRBD2 may be the D gene (6 bases each). V was clipped by 4 bases and J by 0 bases, with 21 bases between them. The CDR3 extends over 18 amino acids. Germline V CDR1 and CDR2: SGDLS, YYNGEE. CDR3 residues: CASSPKIGGRTSTDTQYF. CDR3 sequence (DNA): TGTGCCAGCAGCCCAAAAATAGGGGGGAGGACTAGCACAGATACGCAGTATTTT.

This clone was seen only a few times. The rearrangement uses TRBV29-1 and TRBJ2-7; TRBD2 might be the D (6 bases). Germline V CDR1 and CDR2: SQVTM, ANQGSEA. The V end lost 4 bases, the J end lost 3 bases, and 10 bases lay between the germline ends. This CDR3 has 12 residues. This chain's CDR3 is CSVAWGDYEQYF. The DNA of the CDR3 is TGCAGCGTTGCCTGGGGGGACTACGAGCAGTACTTC.

The rearrangement uses TRBV19 and TRBJ2-7; 11 bases fit TRBD2. Germline loops: CDR1 LNHDA, CDR2 SQIVND (reference sequence). The CDR3 runs to 15 residues. The trim removed 8 bases at V and 4 bases at J, leaving 10 bases unmatched. The CDR3 region is CASSPLAGARYEQYF. The CDR3 nucleotides read TGTGCCAGTTCCCCACTAGCGGGAGCGCGGTACGAGCAGTACTTC. Filled out from reference TRBV19 and TRBJ2-7, the complete variable domain reads DGGITQSPKYLFRKEGQNVTLSCEQNLNHDAMYWYRQDPGQGLRLIYYSQIVNDFQKGDIAEGYSVSREKKESFPLTVTSAQKNPTAFYLCASSPLAGARYEQYFGPGTRLTVT.